What follows describes a single T cell receptor beta chain. Its antigen remains unidentified. The data were obtained in a study of regulatory dendritic cells for organ transplantation. Here immunoSEQ multiplex PCR was the method, and the copy in TCRdb shows in-frame clones only, minus some. Of around 19,000 clones in the sample, approximately 85% were seen once. Trimming pared 4 bases from V and 2 bases from J, leaving 8 bases between. Looked up from germline, CDR1 is SGHRS and CDR2 is YFSETQ. This CDR3 region has 13 residues. CFSE-labeled sorted T cells met regulatory or mature dendritic cells for under 6 days.

The sequencing input was naive CD4+ T cells from blood cultured with regulatory dendritic cells. The subset here: CD45RA+ naive T cells. The J gene is TRBJ2-3, the V gene TRBV5-1, with a possible D match to TRBD1 (6 bases). The receptor's source is a human donor in good health. CDR3 protein: CASSRDITDTQYF. In DNA, the CDR3 is TGCGCCAGCAGCCGGGACATCACAGATACGCAGTATTTT.